This is a list of T cell receptor beta chains from one sample in a study of graft-versus-host responses after intestinal transplantation. Clones were read by immunoSEQ multiplex PCR, and TCRdb kept only the in-frame ones, dropping some. In the table there are some 8,000 clones, roughly two thirds of which are singletons. The sample in question was ileum tissue, obtained 450 to 460 days after transplant. These receptors originate from a human patient who received an intestinal transplant, so some T cells may come from the graft donor. CDR3s include the opening cysteine and the closing phenylalanine or tryptophan. A D gene is named only where the DNA matches it firmly. The size entry is marked missing in some rows and otherwise reads once, few, many or a size class.

CDR3 protein,CDR3 DNA,clone size,D gene,CDR3 length,V gene,J gene
CASSPLGVANTEAFF,TGTGCCAGCTCTCCCTTGGGGGTCGCGAACACTGAAGCTTTCTTT,NA,NA,15,TRBV18,TRBJ1-1
CASSLTGGNTEAFF,TGTGCCAGCAGCTTAACGGGGGGCAACACTGAAGCTTTCTTT,NA,NA,14,TRBV7-3,TRBJ1-1
CASSMGQRGEQYF,TGTGCCAGCAGCATGGGACAGCGCGGCGAGCAGTACTTC,few,TRBD1,13,TRBV7-3,TRBJ2-7
CASSLAGSGEKLFF,TGTGCCAGCAGTTTGGCAGGGTCGGGAGAAAAACTGTTTTTT,NA,NA,14,TRBV27,TRBJ1-4
CASRQGTYEQYF,TGTGCCAGCAGGCAGGGGACCTACGAGCAGTACTTC,NA,NA,12,TRBV2,TRBJ2-7
CAISPHQRGAQTQYF,TGTGCCATCAGTCCCCACCAGCGGGGGGCGCAGACCCAGTACTTC,NA,TRBD2,15,TRBV10-3,TRBJ2-5
CASSPGGGRQETQYF,TGTGCCAGCAGCCCCGGGGGGGGCCGACAAGAGACCCAGTACTTC,NA,TRBD2,15,TRBV7-3,TRBJ2-5
CASSLGQGGTGELFF,TGCGCCAGCAGCTTGGGCCAGGGCGGTACCGGGGAGCTGTTTTTT,NA,NA,15,TRBV5-1,TRBJ2-2
CASSSPGEGGKNIQYF,TGTGCCAGCAGTTCGCCCGGTGAGGGGGGGAAAAACATTCAGTACTTC,NA,NA,16,TRBV27,TRBJ2-4
CASSQVEGAGPDTQYF,TGTGCCAGCAGCCAAGTGGAGGGGGCGGGGCCAGATACGCAGTATTTT,NA,NA,16,TRBV4-2,TRBJ2-3
CASGTSGGADTQYF,TGTGCCAGCGGGACTAGCGGGGGGGCAGATACGCAGTATTTT,once,TRBD2,14,TRBV6-5,TRBJ2-3
CASSLTTNYGYTF,TGCGCCAGCAGCTTGACAACTAACTATGGCTACACCTTC,NA,NA,13,TRBV5-1,TRBJ1-2
CASSLADGFDQPQHF,TGTGCCAGCAGCTTAGCGGACGGATTTGATCAGCCCCAGCATTTT,NA,NA,15,TRBV7-8,TRBJ1-5
CAGGYQPQHF,TGTGCCGGAGGGTATCAGCCCCAGCATTTT,NA,NA,10,TRBV28,TRBJ1-5
CASSVGQGRTEAFF,TGTGCCAGCAGCGTGGGACAGGGGAGGACTGAAGCTTTCTTT,NA,TRBD1,14,TRBV9,TRBJ1-1
CASSYRLDDQPQHF,TGTGCCAGCAGCTACCGGTTGGACGATCAGCCCCAGCATTTT,NA,NA,14,TRBV6-1,TRBJ1-5
CASSEAVAGDPYNEQFF,TGTGCCAGCAGCGAGGCGGTAGCGGGAGATCCCTACAATGAGCAGTTCTTC,NA,TRBD2,17,TRBV9,TRBJ2-1
CASTLVLAGGWETQYF,TGTGCCAGCACCTTGGTCCTAGCGGGGGGTTGGGAGACCCAGTACTTC,NA,TRBD2,16,TRBV7-2,TRBJ2-5
CASSELAGGQETQYF,TGTGCCAGCAGCGAGCTAGCGGGGGGGCAAGAGACCCAGTACTTC,NA,TRBD2,15,TRBV6-1,TRBJ2-5
CASSLEMNTEAFF,TGTGCCAGCAGTTTGGAAATGAACACTGAAGCTTTCTTT,NA,NA,13,TRBV6-8,TRBJ1-1
CASSLGQRMQYF,TGTGCCAGCAGCTTAGGCCAACGCATGCAGTATTTT,NA,NA,12,TRBV7-9,TRBJ2-3
CASSLLPPGQETQYF,TGTGCCAGCAGCTTACTCCCTCCGGGTCAAGAGACCCAGTACTTC,NA,NA,15,TRBV7-6,TRBJ2-5
CASSKGMDRSVSGANVLTF,TGTGCCAGCAGCAAGGGGATGGACAGGTCAGTCTCTGGGGCCAACGTCCTGACTTTC,NA,NA,19,TRBV21-1,TRBJ2-6
CAISESGQGKGGGGCTF,TGTGCCATCAGTGAGTCGGGGCAGGGAAAGGGAGGTGGGGGTTGCACCTTC,medium-sized,NA,17,TRBV10-3,TRBJ1-2
CAWIWAGGTEAFF,TGTGCCTGGATCTGGGCAGGGGGGACTGAAGCTTTCTTT,few,TRBD1,13,TRBV30,TRBJ1-1